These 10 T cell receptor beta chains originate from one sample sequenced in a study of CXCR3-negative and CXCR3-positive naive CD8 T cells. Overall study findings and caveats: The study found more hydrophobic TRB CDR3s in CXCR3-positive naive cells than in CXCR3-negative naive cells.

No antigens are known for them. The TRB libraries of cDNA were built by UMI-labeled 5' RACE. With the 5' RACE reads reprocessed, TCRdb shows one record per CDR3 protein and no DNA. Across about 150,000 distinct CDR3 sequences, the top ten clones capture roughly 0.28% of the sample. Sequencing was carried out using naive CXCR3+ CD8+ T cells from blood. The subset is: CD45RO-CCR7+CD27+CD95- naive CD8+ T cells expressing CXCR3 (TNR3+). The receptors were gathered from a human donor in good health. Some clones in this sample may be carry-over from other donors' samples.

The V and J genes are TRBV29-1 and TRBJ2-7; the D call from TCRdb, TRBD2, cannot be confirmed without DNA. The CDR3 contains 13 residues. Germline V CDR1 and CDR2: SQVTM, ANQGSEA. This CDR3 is CSVESSGTYEQYF.

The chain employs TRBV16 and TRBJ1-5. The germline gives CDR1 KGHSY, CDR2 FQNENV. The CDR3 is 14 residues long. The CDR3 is CASSPRWGNQPQHF.

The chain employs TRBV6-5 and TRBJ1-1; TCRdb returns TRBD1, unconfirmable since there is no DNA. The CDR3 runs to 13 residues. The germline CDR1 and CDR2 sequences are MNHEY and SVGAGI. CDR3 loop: CASSTRTVHEAFF.

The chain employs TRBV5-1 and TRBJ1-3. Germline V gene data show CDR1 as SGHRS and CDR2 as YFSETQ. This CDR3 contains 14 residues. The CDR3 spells CASRDTSSGNTIYF.

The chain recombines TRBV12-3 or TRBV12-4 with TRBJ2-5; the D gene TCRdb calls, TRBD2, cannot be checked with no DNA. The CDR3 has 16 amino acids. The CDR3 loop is CASSFIYAAGQETQYF.

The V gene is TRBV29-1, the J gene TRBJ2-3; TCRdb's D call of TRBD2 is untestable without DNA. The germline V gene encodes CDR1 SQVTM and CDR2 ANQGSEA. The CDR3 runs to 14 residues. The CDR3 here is CSVVGGSGSDTQYF.

This CDR3 reads CSVVREEGSSYNEQFF. V and J are TRBV29-1 and TRBJ2-1. CDR1 SQVTM and CDR2 ANQGSEA come from the germline V gene. This CDR3 is 16 amino acids long.

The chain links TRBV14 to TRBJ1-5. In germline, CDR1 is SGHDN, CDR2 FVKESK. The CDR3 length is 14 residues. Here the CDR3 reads CASSFGGPDQPQHF.

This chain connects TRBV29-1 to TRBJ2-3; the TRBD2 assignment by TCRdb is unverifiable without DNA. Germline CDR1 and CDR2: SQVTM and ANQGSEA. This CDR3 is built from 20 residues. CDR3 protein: CSVQEAGGSGGGSSTDTQYF.

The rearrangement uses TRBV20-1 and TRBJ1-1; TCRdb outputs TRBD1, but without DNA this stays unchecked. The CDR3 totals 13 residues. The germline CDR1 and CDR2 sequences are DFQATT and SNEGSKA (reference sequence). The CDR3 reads CSARDDSYTEAFF.